Presented here are 10 T cell receptor beta chains from one specimen sequenced in a study of cytomegalovirus exposure and HLA in healthy donors. Primers: 60 Vbeta forward and 13 Jbeta reverse. Produced via immunoSEQ multiplex PCR; TCRdb's table is partial and in-frame only. This table has under 200,000 clones, around 80% appearing once. The material sequenced was PBMCs. Every receptor here comes from a male donor in good health and CMV-seronegative.

This CDR3 reads CASSLLAGVGETQYF. The CDR3 bases are TGTGCCAGCAGTTTACTAGCGGGGGTAGGAGAGACCCAGTACTTC. This rearrangement joins TRBV27 to TRBJ2-5; the match to TRBD2 covers 10 bases. V lost 2 bases to trimming and J lost 4 bases; unmatched junction nucleotides: 4. The CDR3 length is 15 residues. The germline V gene has CDR1 MNHEY and CDR2 SMNVEV (reference sequence).

This sequence joins TRBV9 and TRBJ1-5; D is possibly TRBD1 (6 bases). This CDR3 is 15 amino acids long. Trimming left V 1 base short and J 4 bases short, with 12 bases between. CDR1 and CDR2 from the germline V gene are SGDLS and YYNGEE. The DNA of the CDR3 is TGTGCCAGCAGCGTACGGGGGGCTCGGAATCAGCCCCAGCATTTT. This gives the protein CASSVRGARNQPQHF. Drawing the rest from reference TRBV9 and TRBJ1-5, the complete variable domain is DSGVTQTPKHLITATGQRVTLRCSPRSGDLSVYWYQQSLDQGLQFLIQYYNGEERAKGNILERFSAQQFPDLHSELNLSSLELGDSALYFCASSVRGARNQPQHFGDGTRLSIL.

V and J are TRBV5-1 and TRBJ1-2; 8 bases line up with TRBD1. Germline V gene lookup returns CDR1 SGHRS and CDR2 YFSETQ. The CDR3 spans 14 residues. V shed 4 bases and J 6 bases; nucleotides not matched to a gene: 8. The CDR3 DNA reads as TGCGCCAGCAGCCCGACGACAGGGGTTGATGGCTACACCTTC. Protein sequence: CASSPTTGVDGYTF.

The V and J genes are TRBV7-6 and TRBJ2-2; D is perhaps TRBD2 (5 bases). Germline CDR1 SGHVS, CDR2 FNYEAQ. V lost 4 bases, J lost 4 bases, and 7 bases lay in between. The CDR3 spans 13 residues. CDR3 bases: TGTGCCAGCAGCTGGGCGGGCACCGGGGAGCTGTTTTTT. This gives the protein CASSWAGTGELFF.

V gene TRBV7-2 combines with J gene TRBJ1-4; D gene unclear. Trimming shortened V by 4 bases and J by 4 bases, and 10 bases separated the two germline ends. The germline V gene has CDR1 SGHTA and CDR2 FQGNSA. This CDR3 has 14 amino acids. CDR3 protein: CASSSWQDNEKLFF. CDR3 bases: TGTGCCAGCAGCTCCTGGCAGGATAATGAAAAACTGTTTTTT.

Worth noting for this clone: The junction departs from the called germline gene at one end, perhaps through a read error. The rearrangement uses TRBV7-9 and TRBJ1-1; D ambiguous. The CDR3 runs 12 residues. Germline CDR1 reads SEHNR; CDR2 reads FQNEAQ (reference sequence). CDR3 DNA sequence: TGTTCCAGCACCCCCACCCGGACTGAAGCTTTCTTT. Its translation is CSSTPTRTEAFF.

V usage is TRBV5-1 and J usage is TRBJ2-7, with D tentatively TRBD1 (6 bases). Per the germline V gene, CDR1 is SGHRS and CDR2 is YFSETQ. There are 14 residues in the CDR3. V shed 0 bases and J shed 3 bases, with 10 bases lying between them. This chain's CDR3 is CASSLGDMSYEQYF. The CDR3 coding sequence is TGCGCCAGCAGCTTGGGGGACATGAGCTACGAGCAGTACTTC.

The chain links TRBV27 to TRBJ1-2; the D gene is possibly TRBD1 (6 bases). CDR3 length: 15 amino acids. The ends were cut back, 2 bases at V and 4 bases at J, with 14 bases in the middle. Germline V lookup: CDR1 MNHEY, CDR2 SMNVEV (reference sequence). CDR3 sequence: CASSLQGGKSYGYTF. CDR3 DNA: TGTGCCAGCAGTTTACAAGGGGGAAAAAGCTATGGCTACACCTTC.

The J gene is TRBJ2-7, the V gene TRBV4-3; 8 bases fit TRBD1. Germline CDR1 reads LGHNA; CDR2 reads YSLEER. Trimming cost V 4 bases and J 1 base; bases outside gene matches: 15. The CDR3 extends over 18 amino acids. The DNA of the CDR3 is TGCGCCAGCAGCCCCTACTTAGAGGACAGGGCTACTTCCTACGAGCAGTACTTC. Residues: CASSPYLEDRATSYEQYF.

This clone was found a few times. The chain couples TRBV7-9 to TRBJ2-1; 10 bases fit TRBD2. The CDR3 covers 16 residues. Germline V gene lookup returns CDR1 SEHNR and CDR2 FQNEAQ (reference sequence). Trimming at V came to 0 bases and at J to 5 bases, leaving 4 bases not matched to a gene. As DNA, the CDR3 is TGTGCCAGCAGCTTAGCAATAGCGGGGGGAGACAATGAGCAGTTCTTC. It yields the protein CASSLAIAGGDNEQFF.